This T cell receptor beta chain was found in a study of cytomegalovirus exposure and HLA in healthy donors. In the study overall: Within the Caucasian-associated ancestry cluster were around four fifths of the roughly 430 genotyped donors. The study, taken as a whole, reports: Associated with cytomegalovirus, according to the listing, were 150 to 200 TCR beta chains.

A note on this clone: Its antigen is not identified.

CDR1 KGHSH and CDR2 LQKENI come from the germline V gene. This CDR3 contains 15 residues. The PCR contained 60 Vbeta and 13 Jbeta primers. Data came from immunoSEQ multiplex PCR; TCRdb stores just in-frame clones and leaves some out. Altogether approximately 100,000 clones are present, more than 60% being singletons, with the ten largest covering about 6.1%. This TCR derives from a woman between 45 and 60 years old in good health and CMV-seropositive. The sequenced sample consisted of PBMCs. The chain is built from TRBV18 and TRBJ2-5; D might be TRBD2 (6 bases). The closer fit of TRBJ2-7 to the DNA end suggests the J call may be wrong. CDR3 DNA sequence: TGTGCCAGCTCACCACGAAAGGACTACTCCTACGAGCAGTACTTC. Amino acids: CASSPRKDYSYEQYF.